This TCR beta chain came from a study of blood T cell repertoires in COVID-19. Across the whole study: COVID-19 samples from acute and convalescent phases originated in the United States, Italy and Spain.

Clones were sequenced by immunoSEQ multiplex PCR, and TCRdb holds only the in-frame ones, with some missing. The sample lists fewer than 90,000 clones, 80% occurring once. The V end was cut by 8 bases, the J end by 6 bases, with 10 bases between. CDR1 and CDR2 (germline): SGHAT, FQDESV (reference sequence). The CDR3 length is 11 residues. The rearrangement links TRBV11-1 to TRBJ1-1; D call uncertain. Sequenced: peripheral blood. This sequence was found in a woman aged 80 or over with acute or convalescent COVID-19. This CDR3 reads CASRRYAEAFF. For the CDR3, the DNA is TGTGCCAGCCGCCGGTACGCTGAAGCTTTCTTT.